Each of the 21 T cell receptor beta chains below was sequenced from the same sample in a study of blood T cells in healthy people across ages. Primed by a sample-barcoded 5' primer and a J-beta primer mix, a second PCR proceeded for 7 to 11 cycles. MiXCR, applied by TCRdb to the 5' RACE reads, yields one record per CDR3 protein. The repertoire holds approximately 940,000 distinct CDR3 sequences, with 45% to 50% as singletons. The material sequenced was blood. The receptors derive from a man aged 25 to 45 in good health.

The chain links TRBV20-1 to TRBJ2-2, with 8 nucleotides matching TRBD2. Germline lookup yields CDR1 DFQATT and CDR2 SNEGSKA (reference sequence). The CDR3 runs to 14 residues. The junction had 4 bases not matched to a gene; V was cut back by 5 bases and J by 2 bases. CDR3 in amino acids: CSAVTSANTGELFF. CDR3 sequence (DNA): TGCAGTGCTGTGACTAGCGCCAACACCGGGGAGCTGTTTTTT.

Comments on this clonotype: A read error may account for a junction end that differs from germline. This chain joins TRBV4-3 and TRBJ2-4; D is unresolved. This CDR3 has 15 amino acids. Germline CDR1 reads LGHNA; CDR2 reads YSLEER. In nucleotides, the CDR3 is TGCGCCAGCAACCAAGAGTGGCGGCTGAAAAACATTCAGTACTTC. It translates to CASNQEWRLKNIQYF.

The CDR3 nucleotides are TGTGCCAGCAGCTTAAATCCCAGCGCTGAAAAACTGTTTTTT. Its translation: CASSLNPSAEKLFF. The rearrangement joins TRBV7-9 to TRBJ1-4, with no clear D. Germline V gives CDR1 SEHNR, CDR2 FQNEAQ (reference sequence). The CDR3 is made up of 14 amino acids. V was shortened by 2 bases and J by 7 bases, with 11 bases between the two germline ends.

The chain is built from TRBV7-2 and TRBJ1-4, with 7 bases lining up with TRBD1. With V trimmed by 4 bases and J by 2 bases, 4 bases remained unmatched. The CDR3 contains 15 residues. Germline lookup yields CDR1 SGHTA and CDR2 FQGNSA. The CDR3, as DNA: TGTGCCAGCAGCTGGGACAGCAGTACTAATGAAAAACTGTTTTTT. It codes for CASSWDSSTNEKLFF.

The CDR3 protein is CAWRGPGGTRGEKLFF. CDR3 sequence (DNA): TGTGCCTGGAGAGGACCCGGTGGGACGAGGGGTGAAAAACTGTTTTTT. This sequence joins TRBV30 and TRBJ1-4, with a possible D match to TRBD1 (5 bases). The length of the CDR3 is 16 residues. Trimming shortened V by 3 bases and J by 7 bases, and 21 bases separated the two germline ends. CDR1 GTSNPN and CDR2 SVGIG come from the germline V gene (reference sequence).

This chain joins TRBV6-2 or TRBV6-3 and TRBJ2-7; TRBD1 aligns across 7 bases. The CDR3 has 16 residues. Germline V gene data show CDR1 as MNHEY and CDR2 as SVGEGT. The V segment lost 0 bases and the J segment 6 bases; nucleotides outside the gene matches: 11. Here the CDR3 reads CASSYSRTGGGSEQYF. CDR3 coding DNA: TGTGCCAGCAGTTACTCAAGGACAGGTGGTGGAAGCGAGCAGTACTTC.

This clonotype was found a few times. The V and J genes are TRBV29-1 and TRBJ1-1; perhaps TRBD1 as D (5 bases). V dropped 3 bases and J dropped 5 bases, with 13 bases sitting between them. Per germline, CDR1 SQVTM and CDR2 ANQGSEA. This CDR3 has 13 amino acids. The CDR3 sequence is CSVDSAGKTEAFF. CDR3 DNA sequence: TGCAGCGTTGATTCGGCAGGGAAGACTGAAGCTTTCTTT.

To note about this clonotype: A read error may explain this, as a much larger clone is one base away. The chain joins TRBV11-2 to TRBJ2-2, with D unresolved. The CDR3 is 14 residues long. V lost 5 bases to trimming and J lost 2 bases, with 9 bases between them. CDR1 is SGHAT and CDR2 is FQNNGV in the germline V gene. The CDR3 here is CASSVRPNTGELFF. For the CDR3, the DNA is TGTGCCAGCAGCGTAAGACCTAACACCGGGGAGCTGTTTTTT.

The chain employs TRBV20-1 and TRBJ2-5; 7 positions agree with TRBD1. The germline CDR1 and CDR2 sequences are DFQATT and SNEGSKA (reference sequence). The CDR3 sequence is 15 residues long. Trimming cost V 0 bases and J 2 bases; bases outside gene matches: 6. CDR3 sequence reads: CSARDPTGWQETQYF. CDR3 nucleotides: TGCAGTGCTAGAGATCCGACAGGGTGGCAAGAGACCCAGTACTTC.

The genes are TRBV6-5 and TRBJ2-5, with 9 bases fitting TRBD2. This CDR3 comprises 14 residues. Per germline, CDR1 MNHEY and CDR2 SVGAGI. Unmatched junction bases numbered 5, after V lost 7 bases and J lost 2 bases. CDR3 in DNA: TGTGCCAGCACTCCTAGCGGGGCGCAAGAGACCCAGTACTTC. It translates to CASTPSGAQETQYF.

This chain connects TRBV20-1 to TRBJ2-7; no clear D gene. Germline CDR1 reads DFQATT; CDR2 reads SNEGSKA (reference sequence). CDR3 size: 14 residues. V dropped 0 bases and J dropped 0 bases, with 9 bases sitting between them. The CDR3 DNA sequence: TGCAGTGCTAGAGATTGGAAGGGCTCCTACGAGCAGTACTTC. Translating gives CSARDWKGSYEQYF.

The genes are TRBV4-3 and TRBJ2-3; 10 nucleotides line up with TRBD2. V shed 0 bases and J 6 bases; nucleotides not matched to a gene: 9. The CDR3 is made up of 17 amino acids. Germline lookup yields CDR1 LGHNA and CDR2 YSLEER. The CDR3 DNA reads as TGCGCCAGCAGCCAAGATACGGCTAGCGGGAGCTTTGATACGCAGTATTTT. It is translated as CASSQDTASGSFDTQYF.

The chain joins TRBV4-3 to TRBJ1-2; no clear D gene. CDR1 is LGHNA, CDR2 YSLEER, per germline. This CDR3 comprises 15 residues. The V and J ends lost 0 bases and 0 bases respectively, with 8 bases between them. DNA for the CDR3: TGCGCCAGCAGCCAAGATGAGAGTTCTAACTATGGCTACACCTTC. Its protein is CASSQDESSNYGYTF.

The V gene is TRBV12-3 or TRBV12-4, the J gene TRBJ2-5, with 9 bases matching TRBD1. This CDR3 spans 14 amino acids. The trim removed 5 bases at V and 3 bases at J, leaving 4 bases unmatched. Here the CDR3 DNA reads TGTGCCAGCAGTCTGGGACAGGGAAAAGAGACCCAGTACTTC. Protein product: CASSLGQGKETQYF.

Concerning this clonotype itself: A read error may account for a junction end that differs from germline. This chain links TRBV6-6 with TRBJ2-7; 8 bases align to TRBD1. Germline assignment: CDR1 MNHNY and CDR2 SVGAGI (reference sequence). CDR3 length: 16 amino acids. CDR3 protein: CASKNTGDRRSYEQYF. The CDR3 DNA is TGTGCCAGCAAGAATACCGGGGACAGGCGCTCCTACGAACAGTACTTC.

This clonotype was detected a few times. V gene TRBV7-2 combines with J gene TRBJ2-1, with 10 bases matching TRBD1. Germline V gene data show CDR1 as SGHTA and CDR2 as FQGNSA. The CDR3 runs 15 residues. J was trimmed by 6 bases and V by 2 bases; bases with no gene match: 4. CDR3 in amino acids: CASSLLGQGFNEQFF. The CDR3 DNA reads TGTGCCAGCAGCTTACTGGGACAGGGGTTCAATGAGCAGTTCTTC.

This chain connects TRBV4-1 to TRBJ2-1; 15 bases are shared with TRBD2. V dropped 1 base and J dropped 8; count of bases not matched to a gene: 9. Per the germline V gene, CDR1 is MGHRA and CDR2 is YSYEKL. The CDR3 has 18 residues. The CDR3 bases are TGCGCCAGCAGCCAAGTGGAGGGACTAGCGGGGGGAGTCGATGAGCAGTTCTTC. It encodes CASSQVEGLAGGVDEQFF.

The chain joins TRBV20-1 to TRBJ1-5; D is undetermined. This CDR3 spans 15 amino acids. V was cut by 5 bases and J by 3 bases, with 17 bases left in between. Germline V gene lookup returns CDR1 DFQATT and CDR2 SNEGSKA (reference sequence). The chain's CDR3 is CSAPTSDLLNQPQHF. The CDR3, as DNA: TGCAGTGCTCCCACTTCAGACCTACTCAATCAGCCCCAGCATTTT.

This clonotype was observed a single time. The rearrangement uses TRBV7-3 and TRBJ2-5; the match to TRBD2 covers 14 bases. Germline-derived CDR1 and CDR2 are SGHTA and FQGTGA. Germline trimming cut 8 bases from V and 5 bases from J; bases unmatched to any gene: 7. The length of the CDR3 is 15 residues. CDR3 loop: CASGTSGGPVETQYF. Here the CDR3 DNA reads TGTGCCAGCGGGACTAGCGGGGGCCCCGTGGAGACCCAGTACTTC.

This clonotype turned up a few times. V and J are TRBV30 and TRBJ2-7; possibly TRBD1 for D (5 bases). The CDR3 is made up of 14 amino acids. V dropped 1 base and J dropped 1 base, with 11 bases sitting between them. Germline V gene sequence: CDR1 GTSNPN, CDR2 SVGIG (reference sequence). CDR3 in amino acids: CAWSGQGYSYEQYF. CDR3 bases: TGTGCCTGGAGTGGGCAGGGATATTCCTACGAGCAGTACTTC.

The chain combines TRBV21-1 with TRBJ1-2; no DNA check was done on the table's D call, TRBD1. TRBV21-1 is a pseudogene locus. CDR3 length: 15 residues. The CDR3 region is CASRYRGGDGDGYTF. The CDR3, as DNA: TGTGCCAGCAGATACAGGGGAGGAGACGGCGATGGCTACACCTTC.